The 15 T cell receptor beta chains given below trace back to one sample, sequenced in a study of T cell responses to AZD1222 COVID-19 vaccine (dated by TCRdb to the early 2020s). Library prep was done by the immunoSEQ multiplex PCR assay. Drawn from immuneACCESS, this table holds only the in-frame rearrangements with V and J called that TCRdb kept. Clones are partly lost; checked studies trace under half to an unresolved V gene and leave the rest unexplained. The sample has under 80,000 clones on record, around 90% of them singletons. Roughly 1.2% of the sample rests with the top ten. Interpreted using the paper, the time point label stands for: about 28 days (+/-7) after the second vaccine dose. The sequences come from peripheral blood, collected 28 days after the second AZD1222 dose. The receptors were sampled from an adult who received the AZD1222 COVID-19 vaccine.

In DNA form, the CDR3 reads TGTGCCTGGAGCTTGGGGGGGAACACTGAAGCTTTCTTT. This encodes CAWSLGGNTEAFF. The V and J genes are TRBV30 and TRBJ1-1, with a weak D call TRBD1 (5 bases). The CDR3 runs to 13 residues. CDR1 is GTSNPN and CDR2 is SVGIG in the germline V gene (reference sequence). Trimming cost V 3 bases and J 1 base, with 9 bases left between them.

The rearrangement joins TRBV7-3 to TRBJ2-1; 7 nucleotides line up with TRBD2. Germline V CDR1 and CDR2: SGHTA, FQGTGA. This CDR3 comprises 15 residues. With 3 bases clipped from V and 3 bases from J, the junction kept 5 bases outside the gene matches. CDR3 coding DNA: TGTGCCAGCAGCTTCCGGGTAGCGGGCTACAATGAGCAGTTCTTC. Translated, it gives CASSFRVAGYNEQFF.

The chain has TRBV24-1 and TRBJ2-5, with 11 nucleotides matching TRBD2. This CDR3 region has 16 residues. Germline V gives CDR1 KGHDR, CDR2 SFDVKD. The junction had 3 bases not matched to a gene; V was cut back by 0 bases and J by 4 bases. The CDR3 protein is CATSDLTSGSVETQYF. CDR3 nucleotides: TGTGCCACCAGTGATTTGACTAGCGGGAGTGTAGAGACCCAGTACTTC.

The V gene is TRBV5-4, the J gene TRBJ2-3; no firm D call. The germline V gene has CDR1 SGHNT and CDR2 YYREEE (reference sequence). The V and J ends lost 0 bases and 0 bases respectively, with 8 bases between them. The CDR3 spans 15 residues. As DNA, the CDR3 is TGTGCCAGCAGCTTGGACCAGACTAGCACAGATACGCAGTATTTT. It codes for CASSLDQTSTDTQYF.

This clone is a singleton in its sample. The chain has TRBV24-1 and TRBJ2-1; TRBD2 might be the D (5 bases). The CDR3 is 15 amino acids. Germline CDR1 reads KGHDR; CDR2 reads SFDVKD. The V end was cut by 2 bases, the J end by 6 bases, with 13 bases between. The chain's CDR3 is CATSDSGRTRNEQFF. The CDR3 nucleotides read TGTGCCACCAGTGATTCTGGACGGACTCGCAATGAGCAGTTCTTC.

The sample holds one count of this clone. The V call is TRBV19, the J call TRBJ2-2, with a weak D call TRBD1 (6 bases). Germline V gene data show CDR1 as LNHDA and CDR2 as SQIVND (reference sequence). The CDR3 runs to 14 residues. The germline V and J ends were trimmed by 9 bases and 1 base, with 12 bases remaining between them. The CDR3 reads CASTDSLNTGELFF. For the CDR3, the DNA is TGTGCCAGCACGGACAGTCTGAACACCGGGGAGCTGTTTTTT.

The chain uses TRBV7-6 and TRBJ2-7; 14 bases are a match to TRBD2. From germline, CDR1 is SGHVS and CDR2 FNYEAQ. This CDR3 spans 15 amino acids. Trimming removed 3 bases from V and 7 bases from J; junction bases left unmatched: 5. The CDR3 here is CASSLGLAGVGEQYF. Written as DNA, the CDR3 is TGTGCCAGCAGCTTGGGACTAGCGGGAGTGGGGGAGCAGTACTTC. Variable domain in full (rest from reference TRBV7-6 and TRBJ2-7): GAGVSQSPRYKVTKRGQDVALRCDPISGHVSLYWYRQALGQGPEFLTYFNYEAQQDKSGLPNDRFSAERPEGSISTLTIQRTEQRDSAMYRCASSLGLAGVGEQYFGPGTRLTVT.

This clone was found once. V gene TRBV3-1 (or the pseudogene TRBV3-2) combines with J gene TRBJ2-5; TRBD1 agrees at 7 bases. This CDR3 has 14 residues. Germline V gives CDR1 LGHDT, CDR2 YNNKEL (reference sequence). V shed 3 bases, J shed 9 bases, and the junction held 10 bases outside the gene matches. The CDR3 is CASSQAGTDRAQYF. The CDR3 nucleotides read TGTGCCAGCAGCCAGGCCGGGACAGACAGGGCCCAGTACTTC.

The J gene is TRBJ1-1, the V gene TRBV6-2 or TRBV6-3; tentatively, D is TRBD1 (6 bases). The CDR3 consists of 16 residues. V gave up 5 bases and J gave up 6 bases, with 22 bases separating them. The germline CDR1 and CDR2 sequences are MNHEY and SVGEGT. The CDR3 here is CASSMFTGTPRPEAFF. The DNA for the CDR3 is TGTGCCAGCAGTATGTTCACAGGGACCCCGCGACCTGAAGCTTTCTTT.

The chain combines TRBV6-5 with TRBJ1-4, with 9 bases aligning to TRBD1. The germline V gene encodes CDR1 MNHEY and CDR2 SVGAGI. The CDR3 totals 14 residues. Germline trimming cut 6 bases from V and 8 bases from J; bases unmatched to any gene: 7. The DNA for the CDR3 is TGTGCCAGCAGCGGACAGGGGAGAGTGGAAAAACTGTTTTTT. It is translated as CASSGQGRVEKLFF.

This chain connects TRBV7-3 to TRBJ2-1; 12 bases match TRBD2. V gave up 2 bases and J gave up 7 bases; unmatched junction bases: 3. The CDR3 loop spans 15 amino acids. Germline V lookup: CDR1 SGHTA, CDR2 FQGTGA. The CDR3 reads CASSLQLAGGNEQFF. The CDR3 DNA reads TGTGCCAGCAGCTTACAACTAGCGGGAGGAAATGAGCAGTTCTTC.

This chain joins TRBV7-3 and TRBJ2-3; D gene ambiguous. The CDR3 length is 16 residues. CDR1 and CDR2 from the germline V gene are SGHTA and FQGTGA. V lost 1 base and J 0 bases, leaving 11 bases between the germline ends. CDR3 nucleotides: TGTGCCAGCAGCTTAATTGGGGTTTCTAGCACAGATACGCAGTATTTT. Protein: CASSLIGVSSTDTQYF.

V usage is TRBV24-1 and J usage is TRBJ2-2; D ambiguous. There are 14 residues in the CDR3. Germline CDR1 reads KGHDR; CDR2 reads SFDVKD. With 1 base removed from V and 6 bases from J, the gap between germline ends came to 8 bases. The CDR3 coding sequence is TGTGCCACCAGTGATTTCTGGGGTTCCGGGGAGCTGTTTTTT. Translated, it gives CATSDFWGSGELFF.

The chain recombines TRBV18 with TRBJ1-1; D unclear. The CDR3 has 14 residues. The V and J ends lost 2 bases and 1 base respectively, with 8 bases between them. Germline CDR1 is KGHSH and CDR2 is LQKENI. CDR3 in amino acids: CASSPTGANTEAFF. The CDR3 bases are TGTGCCAGCTCACCAACCGGTGCGAACACTGAAGCTTTCTTT. The whole variable domain, remainder taken from reference TRBV18 and TRBJ1-1, is NAGVMQNPRHLVRRRGQEARLRCSPMKGHSHVYWYRQLPEEGLKFMVYLQKENIIDESGMPKERFSAEFPKEGPSILRIQQVVRGDSAAYFCASSPTGANTEAFFGQGTRLTVV.

The chain combines TRBV18 with TRBJ1-1; 7 nucleotides line up with TRBD1. This CDR3 is 15 amino acids long. Germline values: CDR1 KGHSH, CDR2 LQKENI. Losses at the gene ends were 2 bases for V and 1 base for J; bases not matched to a gene: 4. CDR3 protein: CASSPRQGQNTEAFF. In DNA form, the CDR3 reads TGTGCCAGCTCACCAAGACAGGGTCAGAACACTGAAGCTTTCTTT.